Listed below are T cell receptor beta chains from one sample, sequenced in a study of identical twins. TCRdb ran MiXCR on the 5' RACE reads and lists one entry per CDR3 protein. Of about 1.7 million distinct CDR3 sequences listed, roughly a third were seen once; the top ten hold around 0.25%. Sequencing was done on a sample of cord blood. The receptors shown here come from a newborn girl in good health. CDR3s include the opening cysteine and the closing phenylalanine or tryptophan. Clone size is shown for a subset of rows, as once, few, many or a class of expanded clone.

j_call clone_size v_call cdr3_aa
TRBJ1-2 many TRBV4-2 CASSQDTGDGYTF
TRBJ1-4 - TRBV20-1 CSAGRDRGFFFEKLFF
TRBJ2-4 few TRBV4-1 CASSQVESAPRNIQYF
TRBJ2-1 once TRBV2 CASREGLTLYNEQLF
TRBJ1-2 - TRBV5-1 CASGDRYGYTF
TRBJ2-7 few TRBV3-1 CASSQEISYEQYF
TRBJ2-1 once TRBV6-2/TRBV6-3 CASHRGGRYNEQFF
- - TRBV5-1 CASSLGGLAGGPYEQYF
TRBJ2-1 few TRBV6-4 CASSRSSGEYNEQFF
TRBJ2-1 - TRBV4-1 CASSSRAGGIDNEQFF
TRBJ2-7 many TRBV12-3/TRBV12-4 CASSFGTQGPASYEQYF
TRBJ2-1 - TRBV7-2 CASSLYFSGGYNEQFF
TRBJ1-2 - TRBV20-1 CSASTGSGSYGYTF
TRBJ2-7 - TRBV11-2 CASSAIAGATYEQYF
- few TRBV6-6 CASRSTSPSEQYF
TRBJ2-3 - TRBV5-1 CASSLTTGSTDTQYF
TRBJ2-5 few TRBV27 CASSALATETQYF